This TCR beta chain was captured by sequencing in a study of blood T cell repertoires in COVID-19. Background on the study: The samples span acute and convalescent COVID-19 from the United States, Italy and Spain.

Germline V gene lookup returns CDR1 MDHEN and CDR2 SYDVKM. The CDR3 totals 16 residues. With 5 bases removed from V and 3 bases from J, the gap between germline ends came to 17 bases. In the source study's methods: Amplifying reference gene primers gave estimates of nucleated cell counts. Here immunoSEQ multiplex PCR was the method, and the copy in TCRdb shows in-frame clones only, minus some. The V and J calls and clone size are taken from that table; D and trimming were inferred from the DNA. The sample gives 70,000 or so clones, 90% of which show up once; 5% to 5.5% is in the top ten. Material: peripheral blood. The sequence came from a young woman with acute or convalescent COVID-19. V is TRBV28 and J is TRBJ1-3; tentatively, D is TRBD1 (5 bases). Here the CDR3 reads CASSPGGGAYGNTIYF. The CDR3 DNA is TGTGCCAGCAGTCCCGGGGGTGGGGCGTATGGAAACACCATATATTTT.